A single sample gave rise to the 29 T cell receptor beta chains below, sequenced in a study of blood T cell repertoires in COVID-19. Sequencing used immunoSEQ multiplex PCR; TCRdb keeps in-frame clones, though not all of them. The table includes around 170,000 clones, about 85% detected once. The sequencing sample was made of peripheral blood. The receptors originated from a man aged 70 or older who had recovered from COVID-19.

The genes are TRBV7-3 and TRBJ2-3; possibly TRBD2 for D (6 bases). The CDR3 runs 15 residues. V lost 2 bases to trimming and J lost 2 bases, with 11 bases between them. Germline assignment: CDR1 SGHTA and CDR2 FQGTGA. The CDR3 DNA reads as TGTGCCAGCAGCTTATTAGCGGCTTCCACAGATACGCAGTATTTT. Translated, it gives CASSLLAASTDTQYF.

Only a few counts were recorded for this clone. The V call is TRBV7-3, the J call TRBJ2-5, with D maybe TRBD1 (6 bases). The CDR3 length is 13 residues. Per germline, CDR1 SGHTA and CDR2 FQGTGA. The V gene lost 5 bases and the J gene lost 2 bases, with 9 bases spanning the gap. This CDR3 is CASSPRGQETQYF. CDR3 nucleotides: TGTGCCAGCAGCCCAAGGGGGCAAGAGACCCAGTACTTC.

The chain has TRBV4-3 and TRBJ1-1; possibly TRBD1 for D (6 bases). This CDR3 is built from 17 residues. Germline V gene data show CDR1 as LGHNA and CDR2 as YSLEER. V was pared by 6 bases and J by 2 bases, with 22 bases between. The CDR3 bases are TGCGCCAGCAGTCGCCTAGTGGCGGGGGGCGGCAACACTGAAGCTTTCTTT. Translating gives CASSRLVAGGGNTEAFF.

V gene TRBV6-2 or TRBV6-3 combines with J gene TRBJ2-1, with 12 bases lining up with TRBD2. The length of the CDR3 is 21 residues. V lost 0 bases and J lost 1; bases outside the gene matches: 13. Looked up from germline, CDR1 is MNHEY and CDR2 is SVGEGT. This chain's CDR3 is CASSYSKFLTSGRISYNEQFF. CDR3 sequence (DNA): TGTGCCAGCAGTTACTCGAAGTTTCTGACTAGCGGGAGAATTTCCTACAATGAGCAGTTCTTC.

This chain uses TRBV7-9 with TRBJ2-5, with 12 bases identical to TRBD1. After removal of 5 bases from V and 5 bases from J, the junction contained 6 bases not matched to a gene. The CDR3 spans 15 residues. Germline CDR1 is SEHNR and CDR2 is FQNEAQ (reference sequence). CDR3 in amino acids: CASSTGTGGRETQYF. DNA for the CDR3: TGTGCCAGCAGCACAGGGACAGGGGGCAGGGAGACCCAGTACTTC.

The chain is built from TRBV3-1 (or the pseudogene TRBV3-2) and TRBJ2-7, with D possibly being TRBD2 (5 bases). Trimming left V 4 bases short and J 2 bases short, with 12 bases between. The CDR3 sequence is 14 residues long. Germline-derived CDR1 and CDR2 are LGHDT and YNNKEL (reference sequence). CDR3 DNA: TGTGCCAGCAGCCCTCACCCCGGGGCCTACGAGCAGTACTTC. As protein: CASSPHPGAYEQYF.

The gene calls are TRBV4-1 and TRBJ1-6; D remains ambiguous. The V end lost 4 bases, the J end lost 8 bases, and 9 bases lay between the germline ends. Germline loops: CDR1 MGHRA, CDR2 YSYEKL. The CDR3 consists of 13 residues. CDR3 bases: TGCGCCAGCAGCCCCCGGGAAGATTCACCCCTCCACTTT. Protein product: CASSPREDSPLHF.

The CDR3: CASSRTGDDYGYTF. As DNA, the CDR3 is TGCGCCTCCTCCCGGACAGGGGACGACTATGGCTACACCTTC. This sequence joins TRBV5-1 and TRBJ1-2, with TRBD1 identical over 9 bases. In germline, CDR1 is SGHRS, CDR2 YFSETQ. The CDR3 is made up of 14 amino acids. V lost 10 bases to trimming and J lost 3 bases; unmatched junction nucleotides: 10.

This chain links TRBV6-2 or TRBV6-3 with TRBJ1-5, with 7 nucleotides matching TRBD1. The V gene's germline CDR1 is MNHEY and CDR2 SVGEGT. This CDR3 has 19 residues. V was pared by 0 bases and J by 0 bases, with 11 bases of the junction left unmatched. The CDR3 spells CASSYSGGAGPYSNQPQHF. In nucleotides, the CDR3 is TGTGCCAGCAGTTACTCAGGGGGCGCGGGCCCTTATAGCAATCAGCCCCAGCATTTT.

This chain joins TRBV13 and TRBJ2-3; 7 nucleotides align to TRBD1. Germline lookup yields CDR1 PRHDT and CDR2 FYEKMQ (reference sequence). This CDR3 contains 15 residues. V gave up 5 bases and J gave up 1 base; unmatched junction bases: 6. This CDR3 is CASSQGQSRTDTQYF. DNA of the CDR3: TGTGCCAGCAGCCAGGGACAGTCCCGCACAGATACGCAGTATTTT.

V and J are TRBV1 and TRBJ2-5; the table's D call TRBD1 went unverified against the DNA. TRBV1 is a documented pseudogene. This CDR3 is 17 amino acids long. CDR3 region: CTSSQDGDTKRLETQYF. The DNA for the CDR3 is TGCACCAGCAGCCAGGATGGGGACACAAAGAGGTTGGAGACCCAGTACTTC.

The chain uses TRBV6-5 and TRBJ1-6, with 10 bases identical to TRBD1. This CDR3 is 14 amino acids long. V dropped 5 bases and J dropped 9; count of bases not matched to a gene: 4. CDR1 and CDR2 (germline): MNHEY, SVGAGI. This CDR3 is CASSPGTGVSPLHF. The CDR3 nucleotides read TGTGCCAGCAGTCCCGGGACAGGGGTTTCACCCCTCCACTTT.

The chain links TRBV6-2 or TRBV6-3 to TRBJ1-6; tentative D call: TRBD1 (6 bases). Trimming removed 5 bases at V and 7 bases at J, with 18 bases between. The CDR3 length is 16 residues. Per germline, CDR1 MNHEY and CDR2 SVGEGT. CDR3 nucleotides: TGTGCCAGCAGTGCGGACCACAGGGTGAGGAATTCACCCCTCCACTTT. As protein: CASSADHRVRNSPLHF.

This clone has only a few counts. V gene TRBV19 combines with J gene TRBJ1-1; TRBD1 aligns across 8 bases. Germline trimming cut 5 bases from V and 4 bases from J; bases unmatched to any gene: 9. Germline V gives CDR1 LNHDA, CDR2 SQIVND (reference sequence). This CDR3 is 15 amino acids long. CDR3 DNA: TGTGCCAGTAGTTTCCTGGACAGGGTTAGCACTGAAGCTTTCTTT. Amino acids: CASSFLDRVSTEAFF. Based on the CDR3 plus reference TRBV19 and TRBJ1-1, the full variable domain is DGGITQSPKYLFRKEGQNVTLSCEQNLNHDAMYWYRQDPGQGLRLIYYSQIVNDFQKGDIAEGYSVSREKKESFPLTVTSAQKNPTAFYLCASSFLDRVSTEAFFGQGTRLTVV.

The V and J genes are TRBV10-2 and TRBJ2-2, with 7 bases that match TRBD1. Germline assignment: CDR1 WSHSY and CDR2 SAAADI. Germline trimming cut 3 bases from V and 4 bases from J; bases unmatched to any gene: 5. The CDR3 is 15 amino acids. Written as DNA, the CDR3 is TGCGCCAGCAGTGAACGACAGGGTAGCACCGGGGAGCTGTTTTTT. Its translation: CASSERQGSTGELFF.

The chain is built from TRBV18 and TRBJ2-2; maybe TRBD1 (5 bases). Trimming stripped 1 base from V and 0 bases from J, with 12 bases between. This CDR3 comprises 17 residues. Germline lookup yields CDR1 KGHSH and CDR2 LQKENI. CDR3: CASSPRTFRANTGELFF. DNA for the CDR3: TGTGCCAGCTCACCACGGACATTTAGGGCGAACACCGGGGAGCTGTTTTTT.

The chain uses TRBV10-1 and TRBJ2-2, with 10 bases fitting TRBD1. V was clipped by 4 bases and J by 4 bases; unmatched bases: 3. This CDR3 region has 15 residues. CDR1 is WNHNN, CDR2 SYGVQD, per germline (reference sequence). In DNA form, the CDR3 reads TGCGCCAGCAGTGGACAGGGGGCCGTCACCGGGGAGCTGTTTTTT. As protein: CASSGQGAVTGELFF.

V is TRBV10-3 and J is TRBJ1-1; 11 bases line up with TRBD1. The CDR3 runs 13 residues. Trimming removed 6 bases from V and 11 bases from J; junction bases left unmatched: 8. Germline values: CDR1 ENHRY, CDR2 SYGVKD. CDR3 sequence: CAIRPDRGLVAFF. The CDR3 DNA reads as TGTGCCATCAGACCGGACAGGGGGCTAGTCGCTTTCTTT.

Comments on this clone: Within the sample, other DNA sequences also encode this same CDR3. This chain links TRBV29-1 with TRBJ1-1; 10 bases map to TRBD1. Germline CDR1 SQVTM, CDR2 ANQGSEA. V trimming: 3 bases; J trimming: 3 bases; junction bases outside the gene matches: 4. This CDR3 comprises 14 residues. CDR3: CSVDRDRGYTEAFF. In DNA form, the CDR3 reads TGCAGCGTTGATCGGGACAGGGGTTACACTGAAGCTTTCTTT.

This sequence joins TRBV6-1 and TRBJ1-3; no definite D call. Looked up from germline, CDR1 is MNHNS and CDR2 is SASEGT. This CDR3 region has 15 residues. Between the trimmed V and J ends, which lost 1 base and 1 base, there was a span of 8 bases. CDR3 sequence: CASSEGRGSGNTIYF. CDR3 nucleotide sequence: TGTGCCAGCAGTGAAGGACGAGGGTCTGGAAACACCATATATTTT.

The J gene is TRBJ2-7, the V gene TRBV28; TRBD1 agrees at 9 bases. The germline V gene encodes CDR1 MDHEN and CDR2 SYDVKM. The CDR3 covers 14 residues. With V trimmed by 7 bases and J by 6 bases, 10 bases remained unmatched. CDR3 sequence reads: CASTGGQGVGEQYF. CDR3 nucleotides: TGTGCCAGCACAGGGGGACAGGGAGTCGGCGAGCAGTACTTC.

The CDR3, as DNA: TGTGCCAGCAGCCGGAGGACGAGTACGGGACTAGCGGGCTCAAACTCCTACGAGCAGTACTTC. Residues: CASSRRTSTGLAGSNSYEQYF. V usage is TRBV3-1 (or the pseudogene TRBV3-2) and J usage is TRBJ2-7; 12 bases align to TRBD2. The CDR3 spans 21 residues. Germline-derived CDR1 and CDR2 are LGHDT and YNNKEL (reference sequence). V gave up 4 bases and J gave up 0 bases; unmatched junction bases: 19.

V gene TRBV6-5 combines with J gene TRBJ1-3, with D hard to call. Trimming removed 2 bases from V and 2 bases from J, with 10 bases in between. The CDR3 runs to 15 residues. Germline assignment: CDR1 MNHEY and CDR2 SVGAGI. CDR3 residues: CASSYTGSAGNTIYF. The DNA of the CDR3 is TGTGCCAGCAGTTACACGGGATCGGCTGGAAACACCATATATTTT.

This rearrangement joins TRBV4-3 to TRBJ1-5; D is undetermined. The length of the CDR3 is 13 residues. Germline assignment: CDR1 LGHNA and CDR2 YSLEER. V was shortened by 0 bases and J by 5 bases, with 5 bases between the two germline ends. CDR3 coding DNA: TGCGCCAGCAGCCAAGATCGGGATCAGCCCCAGCATTTT. Translating gives CASSQDRDQPQHF.

The rearrangement joins TRBV9 to TRBJ2-3; D perhaps matches TRBD2 (6 bases). V was cut by 4 bases and J by 1 base, with 16 bases left in between. Per the germline V gene, CDR1 is SGDLS and CDR2 is YYNGEE. The CDR3 is 16 residues long. The CDR3: CASSPSGTPRTDTQYF. CDR3 nucleotide sequence: TGTGCCAGCAGCCCCTCCGGGACTCCCCGCACAGATACGCAGTATTTT.

The V and J genes are TRBV7-2 and TRBJ2-5; D is possibly TRBD2 (6 bases). Between the trimmed V and J ends, which lost 3 bases and 5 bases, there was a span of 10 bases. CDR3 length: 13 residues. Germline-derived CDR1 and CDR2 are SGHTA and FQGNSA. The CDR3 DNA follows: TGTGCCAGCAGCTTTACGGAGGGGGAGACCCAGTACTTC. This encodes CASSFTEGETQYF.

In DNA, the CDR3 is TGTGCCAGCAGCCAAGATGCAGGGAGGGATTCACCCCTCCACTTT. Its protein product is CASSQDAGRDSPLHF. The chain recombines TRBV4-2 with TRBJ1-6; the D gene is possibly TRBD1 (5 bases). V was clipped by 0 bases and J by 8 bases, with 11 bases between them. CDR3 size: 15 residues. Germline-derived CDR1 and CDR2 are LGHNA and YNFKEQ.

This clone was seen a handful of times. CDR3 DNA sequence: TGTGCCCTAGCGGAAGGGGTGACAGATACGCAGTATTTT. This translates into CALAEGVTDTQYF. The chain carries TRBV30 and TRBJ2-3; 7 bases fit TRBD2. The CDR3 is made up of 13 amino acids. The trim removed 8 bases at V and 3 bases at J, leaving 8 bases unmatched. The germline gives CDR1 GTSNPN, CDR2 SVGIG (reference sequence).

J is TRBJ1-1 and V is TRBV3-1 (or the pseudogene TRBV3-2), with D possibly being TRBD1 (5 bases). The CDR3 is made up of 12 amino acids. Per germline, CDR1 LGHDT and CDR2 YNNKEL (reference sequence). Trimming pared 1 base from V and 12 bases from J, leaving 12 bases between. In DNA, the CDR3 is TGTGCCAGCAGCCAAGGGGCAGGGTTTTCTTTCTTT. Protein: CASSQGAGFSFF.